This T cell receptor beta chain appears in the sequencing data of a study of blood T cell repertoires in COVID-19 (dated by TCRdb to 2018 to 2021). As for the study more broadly: Samples from collaborators originated in the United States, Italy and Spain and spanned both the acute and convalescent phases of COVID-19. The material from the prospective study consisted of cDNA or gDNA derived from T cells, B-cell-depleted T cells, or PBMCs. Deeply sampled blood TCRbeta repertoires from subjects exposed to, actively infected with, or recovered from COVID-19 were included in the dataset. The repertoires were made available in a free public database intended to serve as a resource for research on the immune response to SARS-CoV-2. The samples were drawn from two sources: the first 160 participants of the ongoing ImmuneRACE study, and 1,000 to 1,500 subjects contributed by 6 global collaborators. Sample metadata almost always included a de-identified subject ID, COVID-19 status, age in years and sex. Where available, HLA class I and class II types were taken from metadata supplied by the sample provider and were not determined by assay-based typing. General findings and caveats noted by the study authors: Clinical and demographic metadata were provided uncurated, with the amount varying by source and participant.

One collaborating source in Seattle enrolled patients during active infection and followed them longitudinally through the course of disease. Whole blood was collected in K2EDTA tubes by collaborating institutions according to the institutions' own protocols. For TCRbeta analysis, collaborators shipped samples in one of three forms: frozen whole blood, isolated PBMCs, or DNA extracted from either of those sample types. As for this clone: It lacks a known antigen. Base qualities were left out, and no much larger clone turns up one base away.

The immunoSEQ Assay, a bias-controlled multiplex PCR, was used to amplify TCRbeta CDR3 regions from genomic DNA. The study's own analysis went as follows. Nucleated cell counts per sample were estimated from amplification of reference gene primers within the assay. To quantify the absolute abundance of each unique TCRbeta CDR3 rearrangement, sequence reads were collapsed and filtered. For each sample, productive Simpson clonality was calculated as the square root of Simpson's diversity index across productive rearrangements. TCRdb took this table from immuneACCESS and kept in-frame rearrangements with V and J called. Such tables lack part of the clones; where checked against another copy, unresolved V genes explain under half of the gap, and the rest is unexplained. Clonal size and the V and J genes are those of that table, whereas D and trimming came from the DNA. A total of tens of thousands of clones appear in this sample, about 80% of them only once. 10% of the sample is in the top ten clones.

The clonotype originates from a man aged 50-59 years with COVID-19, enrolled during active disease. The sequencing sample was made of peripheral blood.

The CDR3 protein is CSGGTGKGNTEAFF. The sequenced DNA: TGCAGCGGTGGGACAGGGAAAGGGAACACTGAAGCTTTCTTT. This chain is built from TRBV29-1 and TRBJ1-1, and TRBD1 aligns with 9 junction nucleotides. Taken from the germline V gene, the CDR1 and CDR2 loops are SQVTM and ANQGSEA. Unmatched junction bases come to 7, with V trimmed by 7 bases and J by 1 base. The CDR3, cysteine through phenylalanine, is 14 amino acids long. Kept here is only the CDR3 DNA, which spans 42 bases and is read in frame from base 1. When the CDR3 is completed using the reference TRBV29-1 and TRBJ1-1 genes on either side, the full variable domain is SAVISQKPSRDICQRGTSLTIQCQVDSQVTMMFWYRQQPGQSLTLIATANQGSEATYESGFVIDKFPISRPNLTFSTLTVSNMSPEDSSIYLCSGGTGKGNTEAFFGQGTRLTVV.